Following are 7 T cell receptor beta chains from one sample sequenced in a study of T cell clones after liver transplantation. Here immunoSEQ multiplex PCR was the method, and the copy in TCRdb shows in-frame clones only, minus some. Found here are tens of thousands of clones, 80% to 95% of them singletons; the top ten hold more than 0.85%. The material sequenced was CD4+ T cells from blood, taken less than 28 months after liver transplant. These receptors were obtained from a human patient who received a liver transplant. Part of the T cell pool may stem from the graft donor.

CDR3 in amino acids: CASSYGGDTWGYTF. The CDR3 bases are TGTGCCAGCAGTTACGGAGGGGACACGTGGGGCTACACCTTC. The rearrangement links TRBV6-5 to TRBJ1-2; D might be TRBD1 (6 bases). The CDR3 length is 14 residues. From germline, CDR1 is MNHEY and CDR2 SVGAGI. Trimming stripped 2 bases from V and 8 bases from J, with 15 bases between.

This chain links TRBV5-1 with TRBJ1-3; no firm D call. Per the germline V gene, CDR1 is SGHRS and CDR2 is YFSETQ. Trimming stripped 0 bases from V and 2 bases from J, with 9 bases between. This CDR3 has 15 amino acids. This chain's CDR3 is CASSLATQTGNTIYF. DNA of the CDR3: TGCGCCAGCAGCTTGGCCACACAGACTGGAAACACCATATATTTT.

As to this clone: An end of the junction differs from the germline gene, which may be a read error. The rearrangement uses TRBV10-3 and TRBJ1-2, with D tentatively TRBD1 (6 bases). Germline V gene sequence: CDR1 ENHRY, CDR2 SYGVKD. The CDR3 is 13 amino acids. The CDR3 loop reads CAISESGQFKAPF. CDR3 nucleotide sequence: TGTGCCATCAGTGAGTCTGGACAGTTTAAAGCCCCCTTC.

This chain links TRBV7-2 with TRBJ2-3; D assignment may be TRBD1 or TRBD2 (6 bases each). The CDR3 extends over 15 amino acids. The germline gives CDR1 SGHTA, CDR2 FQGNSA. Trimming pared 1 base from V and 1 base from J, leaving 9 bases between. CDR3 bases: TGTGCCAGCAGCTTAGATGGGGGGCGCACAGATACGCAGTATTTT. Residues: CASSLDGGRTDTQYF.

V and J are TRBV6-1 and TRBJ1-1, with D tentatively TRBD1 (5 bases). Trimming removed 8 bases from V and 6 bases from J, with 13 bases in between. The CDR3 spans 12 residues. The germline V gene has CDR1 MNHNS and CDR2 SASEGT. Written as DNA, the CDR3 is TGTGCCAGCTCATCAGGGTTAGCTGAAGCTTTCTTT. Protein product: CASSSGLAEAFF.

V gene TRBV7-8 combines with J gene TRBJ2-7, with 11 bases fitting TRBD1. V trimming: 2 bases; J trimming: 2 bases; junction bases outside the gene matches: 8. The CDR3 has 17 residues. CDR1 and CDR2 (germline): SGHVS, FQNEAQ. CDR3 residues: CASSLRTGGGRTYEQYF. The CDR3 DNA reads as TGTGCCAGCAGCTTACGGACAGGGGGCGGTAGGACCTACGAGCAGTACTTC.

This rearrangement joins TRBV7-2 to TRBJ2-5, with 9 bases fitting TRBD2. The CDR3 extends over 14 amino acids. V shed 3 bases and J 5 bases; nucleotides not matched to a gene: 4. Germline V lookup: CDR1 SGHTA, CDR2 FQGNSA. The CDR3 DNA reads as TGTGCCAGCAGCTTGCTAGCGGGAAGGGAGACCCAGTACTTC. Protein sequence: CASSLLAGRETQYF.